These T cell receptor beta chains were read from a single sample in a study of T cell responses to AZD1222 COVID-19 vaccine. Generated by immunoSEQ multiplex PCR, the TCRdb table keeps only in-frame clones and is missing some. Of 250,000 to 300,000 clones detected, about 94% appear once; the ten largest clones hold roughly 0.6%. The source was peripheral blood, collected 28 days after the second AZD1222 dose. Every receptor here comes from an adult who received the AZD1222 COVID-19 vaccine. The CDR3 runs from the conserved cysteine through the conserved F or W. The order of the fields is D gene, CDR3 length, clone size, J gene, V gene, CDR3 protein, CDR3 DNA. A D gene is named only where the DNA matches it firmly. For some rows the clone size is stated as once, few or many, or as a class when expanded; others skip it.

>.|13|.|TRBJ2-3|TRBV24-1
CATRGFSTDTQYF
TGTGCCACCAGGGGTTTTAGCACAGATACGCAGTATTTT
>.|15|.|TRBJ2-1|TRBV6-2/TRBV6-3
CASSYRVSSYNEQFF
TGTGCCAGCAGTTACAGGGTATCTTCCTACAATGAGCAGTTCTTC
>.|15|.|TRBJ2-1|TRBV19
CASSMDGSSYNEQFF
TGTGCCAGTAGTATGGACGGGAGCTCCTACAATGAGCAGTTCTTC
>.|13|.|TRBJ1-2|TRBV2
CASSVSGSGGYTF
TGTGCCAGCAGTGTCTCAGGGAGTGGGGGCTACACCTTC
>TRBD2|15|.|TRBJ2-1|TRBV6-4
CASSETSGAYNEQFF
TGTGCCAGCAGCGAGACTAGCGGGGCCTACAATGAGCAGTTCTTC
>TRBD1|16|.|TRBJ1-4|TRBV4-3
CASSLRQGSTNEKLFF
TGCGCCAGCAGCCTCCGACAGGGATCAACTAATGAAAAACTGTTTTTT
>TRBD1|14|.|TRBJ2-7|TRBV25-1
CASSTGTGVNEQYF
TGTGCCAGCTCGACCGGGACAGGGGTAAACGAGCAGTACTTC
>.|11|.|TRBJ2-5|TRBV2
CASRDQETQYF
TGTGCCAGCAGAGACCAAGAGACCCAGTACTTC
>.|14|.|TRBJ1-1|TRBV7-8
CASSNNQGYTEAFF
TGTGCCAGCAGCAACAATCAGGGGTATACTGAAGCTTTCTTT
>TRBD2|14|.|TRBJ2-7|TRBV5-4
CASSWGGAPYEQYF
TGTGCCAGCAGCTGGGGAGGGGCCCCCTACGAGCAGTACTTC
>.|14|.|TRBJ1-5|TRBV19
CASSIGGWEQPQHF
TGTGCCAGTAGTATCGGGGGATGGGAGCAGCCCCAGCATTTT
>.|15|.|TRBJ2-7|TRBV10-3
CAISEAGISSYEQYF
TGTGCCATCAGTGAGGCTGGGATCAGCTCCTACGAGCAGTACTTC
>.|14|.|TRBJ2-3|TRBV27
CASRGLWVADTQYF
TGTGCCAGCAGGGGACTGTGGGTCGCAGATACGCAGTATTTT
>TRBD1|15|.|TRBJ1-6|TRBV3-1/TRBV3-2
CASRLQGGYNSPLHF
TGTGCCAGCAGGCTACAGGGGGGATATAATTCACCCCTCCACTTT
>.|15|.|TRBJ1-3|TRBV6-5
CASSYTGLSGNTIYF
TGTGCCAGCAGTTACACAGGACTCTCTGGAAACACCATATATTTT
>.|11|.|TRBJ2-1|TRBV5-8
CASSERNEQFF
TGTGCCAGCAGCGAGAGAAATGAGCAGTTCTTC
>.|17|once|TRBJ1-5|TRBV5-1
CASSTTRENYSNQPQHF
TGCGCCAGCAGCACGACAAGGGAAAACTATAGCAATCAGCCCCAGCATTTT
>.|13|.|TRBJ1-5|TRBV6-5
CASSYNREQPQHF
TGTGCCAGCAGTTACAACAGGGAGCAGCCCCAGCATTTT
>TRBD1|15|.|TRBJ2-7|TRBV28
CASSPAGTGSHEQYF
TGTGCCAGCAGCCCGGCCGGGACAGGGTCCCACGAGCAGTACTTC
>.|14|once|TRBJ1-2|TRBV4-1
CASSQDYRAYGYTF
TGCGCCAGCAGCCAAGATTACAGGGCCTATGGCTACACCTTC
>TRBD1|16|.|TRBJ2-3|TRBV9
CASSPGTGKHKDTQYF
TGTGCCAGCAGCCCCGGGACAGGGAAGCATAAAGATACGCAGTATTTT
>TRBD1|16|.|TRBJ1-2|TRBV2
CASTLGDRAVSIGYTF
TGTGCCAGCACCCTCGGGGACAGGGCCGTTTCCATCGGCTACACCTTC